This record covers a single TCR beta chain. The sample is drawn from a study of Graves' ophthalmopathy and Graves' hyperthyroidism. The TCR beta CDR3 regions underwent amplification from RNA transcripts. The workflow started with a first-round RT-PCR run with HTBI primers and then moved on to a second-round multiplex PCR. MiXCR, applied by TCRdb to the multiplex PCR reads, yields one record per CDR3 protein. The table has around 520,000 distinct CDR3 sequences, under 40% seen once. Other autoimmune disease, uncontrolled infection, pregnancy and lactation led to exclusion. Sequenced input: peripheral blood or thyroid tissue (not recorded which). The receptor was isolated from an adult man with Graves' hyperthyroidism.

The CDR3 sequence is CASSSGQGEKDGYTF. Written as DNA, the CDR3 is TGCGCCAGCAGCTCAGGACAGGGAGAAAAGGATGGCTACACCTTC. This sequence joins TRBV5-1 and TRBJ1-2, with 8 bases identical to TRBD1. V dropped 3 bases and J dropped 6; count of bases not matched to a gene: 10. The CDR3 contains 15 residues. The germline CDR1 and CDR2 sequences are SGHRS and YFSETQ.